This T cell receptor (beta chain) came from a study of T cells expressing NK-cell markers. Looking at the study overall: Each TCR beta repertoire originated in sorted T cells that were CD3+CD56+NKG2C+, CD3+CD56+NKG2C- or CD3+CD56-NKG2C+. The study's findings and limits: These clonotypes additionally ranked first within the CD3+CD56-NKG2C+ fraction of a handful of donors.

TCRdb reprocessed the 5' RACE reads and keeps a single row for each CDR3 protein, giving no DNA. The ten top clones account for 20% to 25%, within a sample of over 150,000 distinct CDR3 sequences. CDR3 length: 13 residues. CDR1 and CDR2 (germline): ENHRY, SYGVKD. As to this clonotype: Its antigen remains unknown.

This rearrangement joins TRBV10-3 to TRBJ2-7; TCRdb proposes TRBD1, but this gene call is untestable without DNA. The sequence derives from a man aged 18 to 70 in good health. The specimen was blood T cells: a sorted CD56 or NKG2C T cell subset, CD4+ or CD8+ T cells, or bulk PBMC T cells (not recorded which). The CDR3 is CAISAGQGVEQYF.